This entry features one T cell receptor beta chain sequence. Its target is unknown. This entry comes from a study of shared clonotypes between healthy human individuals. Study at large: The plates for each donor numbered three CD4 naive, three CD4 memory, two CD8 naive and one CD8 memory.

Adult donors, all healthy and HIV-negative, had no recent acute infections or vaccinations. The CDR3 is 15 amino acids. The germline V and J ends were trimmed by 5 bases and 4 bases, with 14 bases remaining between them. The germline V gene has CDR1 SGHTA and CDR2 FQGTGA. General study points: What limited the represented genetic and exposure-history diversity was the small number of donors. In several donors, approximately 5% of naive CD4 clonotypes appeared in common.

Libraries were prepared by immunoSEQ multiplex PCR; TCRdb keeps only in-frame clonotypes and omits some of them. The repertoire holds roughly 2.2 million clones, with just over 90% as singletons. Sequencing input: naive CD4+ T cells from PBMCs. This sample's subset: CD45RA+ positively selected. The TCR comes from a man aged 18 to 29 in good health. Some clones in this sample may be carry-over from other donors' samples. The chain carries TRBV7-3 and TRBJ2-2; weak D call: TRBD1 (7 bases). CDR3 sequence (DNA): TGTGCCAGCAGCCTCCAGGGGGGAGGCACCGGGGAGCTGTTTTTT. Amino acid sequence: CASSLQGGGTGELFF.